One sample yielded the 13 T cell receptor beta chains listed below, sequenced in a study of cytomegalovirus exposure and HLA in healthy donors listed by TCRdb under 2017. The library relied on the immunoSEQ multiplex PCR assay. The multiplex PCR relied on a mix of 60 forward primers for TCR Vbeta segments and 13 reverse primers for TCR Jbeta segments. Here the immuneACCESS table is served through TCRdb, limited to in-frame sequences with V and J called. Missing clones are a known gap in these copies; in checked studies unresolved V genes cover under half, and the rest lacks a known reason. For this sample the table gives about 160,000 clones, of which roughly 75% were detected only once. The top ten clones comprise about 2.3% of the sample. The sequenced sample was PBMCs. The receptors were gathered from a female donor in good health and CMV-seronegative.

V usage is TRBV28 and J usage is TRBJ1-2; D gene uncertain. The germline CDR1 and CDR2 sequences are MDHEN and SYDVKM. The CDR3 contains 15 residues. V was pared by 4 bases and J by 2 bases, with 14 bases between. CDR3 amino acids: CASSYAPGSNYGYTF. DNA of the CDR3: TGTGCCAGCAGTTACGCCCCAGGCTCAAACTATGGCTACACCTTC.

This chain links TRBV6-5 with TRBJ1-2; D possibly corresponds to TRBD1 (6 bases). CDR3 size: 14 residues. In germline, CDR1 is MNHEY, CDR2 SVGAGI. Trimming removed 5 bases at V and 7 bases at J, with 17 bases between. CDR3: CASSDRQNLGGYTF. CDR3 in DNA: TGTGCCAGCAGTGACAGGCAGAACTTGGGTGGCTACACCTTC.

The V gene is TRBV4-3, the J gene TRBJ2-3; a weak D match, TRBD2 (5 bases). Trimming left V 5 bases short and J 6 bases short, with 12 bases between. Looked up from germline, CDR1 is LGHNA and CDR2 is YSLEER. This CDR3 region has 13 residues. For the CDR3, the DNA is TGCGCCAGCAGCTTGGAGGCTGGGGATACGCAGTATTTT. Translation: CASSLEAGDTQYF.

The DNA of the CDR3 is TGTGCCAGCAGTTACTCGATACAGGGGATGTACGAGCAGTACTTC. This gives the protein CASSYSIQGMYEQYF. The chain links TRBV6-5 to TRBJ2-5; TRBD1 matches 7 bases. The better agreement between TRBJ2-7 and the DNA end casts doubt on the J call. This CDR3 spans 15 amino acids. Germline V CDR1 and CDR2: MNHEY, SVGAGI.

Only one count was recorded for this clone. The chain links TRBV6-5 to TRBJ1-5; perhaps TRBD1 as D (5 bases). There are 14 residues in the CDR3. Germline values: CDR1 MNHEY, CDR2 SVGAGI. Trimming removed 6 bases from V and 1 base from J, with 10 bases in between. CDR3 DNA: TGTGCCAGCAGCCTACGACAGAGCAATCAGCCCCAGCATTTT. Residues: CASSLRQSNQPQHF.

V gene TRBV4-3 combines with J gene TRBJ2-5, with TRBD2 identical over 8 bases. The J call may not be correct, given that the DNA end is closer to TRBJ2-7. Germline V gives CDR1 LGHNA, CDR2 YSLEER. This CDR3 has 16 residues. The CDR3 region is CASSQDFSGKNYEQYF. CDR3 sequence (DNA): TGCGCCAGCAGCCAAGATTTTAGCGGGAAGAACTACGAGCAGTACTTC.

The chain carries TRBV7-2 and TRBJ2-1, with 8 positions matching TRBD2. In germline, CDR1 is SGHTA, CDR2 FQGNSA. This CDR3 spans 15 amino acids. Unmatched junction bases numbered 8, after V lost 5 bases and J lost 5 bases. CDR3 in DNA: TGTGCCAGCAGCCTCTCGGCGGGAGGCAACAATGAGCAGTTCTTC. Its protein product is CASSLSAGGNNEQFF.

The J gene is TRBJ1-6, the V gene TRBV19; D is undetermined. The V end was cut by 9 bases, the J end by 2 bases, with 14 bases between. The CDR3 covers 15 residues. Germline CDR1 is LNHDA and CDR2 is SQIVND (reference sequence). This CDR3 reads CASRKTGTYNSPLHF. In DNA form, the CDR3 reads TGTGCCAGCCGAAAAACCGGGACCTATAATTCACCCCTCCACTTT.

V usage is TRBV5-1 and J usage is TRBJ2-1; 16 nucleotides line up with TRBD2. V trimming: 2 bases; J trimming: 2 bases; junction bases outside the gene matches: 10. CDR1 and CDR2 (germline): SGHRS, YFSETQ. This CDR3 contains 20 residues. The CDR3 loop is CASSLTPGLAGGLTYNEQFF. The CDR3 DNA reads as TGCGCCAGCAGCTTAACTCCGGGACTAGCGGGGGGGCTTACCTACAATGAGCAGTTCTTC.

This chain's CDR3 is CASGPGGLTSSGANVLTF. The DNA of the CDR3 is TGTGCCAGCGGTCCAGGGGGCCTAACCAGCTCTGGGGCCAACGTCCTGACTTTC. The J gene is TRBJ2-6, the V gene TRBV7-2; 8 bases match TRBD1. There are 18 residues in the CDR3. CDR1 is SGHTA, CDR2 FQGNSA, per germline. V shed 8 bases, J shed 0 bases, and the junction held 12 bases outside the gene matches.

The gene calls are TRBV19 and TRBJ2-2, with 9 bases lining up with TRBD2. V gave up 5 bases and J gave up 5 bases; unmatched junction bases: 3. The CDR3 has 14 residues. Per the germline V gene, CDR1 is LNHDA and CDR2 is SQIVND (reference sequence). The CDR3 loop is CASSYSGGTGELFF. Here the CDR3 DNA reads TGTGCCAGTAGTTATAGCGGGGGAACCGGGGAGCTGTTTTTT. Together with reference TRBV19 and TRBJ2-2, the CDR3 gives the full variable domain: DGGITQSPKYLFRKEGQNVTLSCEQNLNHDAMYWYRQDPGQGLRLIYYSQIVNDFQKGDIAEGYSVSREKKESFPLTVTSAQKNPTAFYLCASSYSGGTGELFFGEGSRLTVL.

This clone was detected only a few times. V is TRBV18 and J is TRBJ1-5; D is undetermined. CDR3 length: 13 amino acids. The germline gives CDR1 KGHSH, CDR2 LQKENI. V was cut by 2 bases and J by 4 bases, with 6 bases left in between. As DNA, the CDR3 is TGTGCCAGCTCACCATCCGAGAATCAGCCCCAGCATTTT. Its translation: CASSPSENQPQHF.

This rearrangement joins TRBV11-3 to TRBJ2-2; possibly TRBD2 for D (5 bases). The V end was cut by 1 base, the J end by 3 bases, with 6 bases between. CDR1 SGHNT and CDR2 YENEEA come from the germline V gene. The CDR3 is made up of 14 amino acids. CDR3 amino acids: CASSLGGHTGELFF. In DNA form, the CDR3 reads TGTGCCAGCAGCTTAGGAGGGCACACCGGGGAGCTGTTTTTT.